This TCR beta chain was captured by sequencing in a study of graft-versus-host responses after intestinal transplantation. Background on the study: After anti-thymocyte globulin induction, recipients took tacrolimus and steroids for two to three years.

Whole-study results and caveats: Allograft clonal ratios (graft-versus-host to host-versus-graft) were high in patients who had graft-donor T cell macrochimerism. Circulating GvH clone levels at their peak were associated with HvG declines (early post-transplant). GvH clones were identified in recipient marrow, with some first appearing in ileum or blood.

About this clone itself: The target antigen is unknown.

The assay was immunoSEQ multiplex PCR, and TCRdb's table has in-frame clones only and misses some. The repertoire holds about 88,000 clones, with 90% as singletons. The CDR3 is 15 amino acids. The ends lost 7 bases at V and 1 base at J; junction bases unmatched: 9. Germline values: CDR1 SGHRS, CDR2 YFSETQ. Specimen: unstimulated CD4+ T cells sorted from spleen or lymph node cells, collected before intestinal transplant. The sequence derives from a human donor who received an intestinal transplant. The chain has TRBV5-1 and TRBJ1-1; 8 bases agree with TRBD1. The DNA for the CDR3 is TGCGCCAGCTCCCCCAGGACAGGGCCGAACACTGAAGCTTTCTTT. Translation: CASSPRTGPNTEAFF.